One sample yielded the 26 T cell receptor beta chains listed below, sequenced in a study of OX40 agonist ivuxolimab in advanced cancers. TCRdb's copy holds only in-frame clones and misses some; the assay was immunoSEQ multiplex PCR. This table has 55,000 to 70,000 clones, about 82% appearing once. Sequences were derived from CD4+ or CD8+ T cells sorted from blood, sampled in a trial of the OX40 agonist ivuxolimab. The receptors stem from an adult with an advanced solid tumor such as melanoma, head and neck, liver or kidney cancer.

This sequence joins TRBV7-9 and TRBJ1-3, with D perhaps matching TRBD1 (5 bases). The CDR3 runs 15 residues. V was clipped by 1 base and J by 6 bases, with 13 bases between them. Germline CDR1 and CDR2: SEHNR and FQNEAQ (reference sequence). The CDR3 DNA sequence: TGTGCCAGCAGCTTAGACCTAGGGGTAGCAAACACCATATATTTT. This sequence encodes CASSLDLGVANTIYF.

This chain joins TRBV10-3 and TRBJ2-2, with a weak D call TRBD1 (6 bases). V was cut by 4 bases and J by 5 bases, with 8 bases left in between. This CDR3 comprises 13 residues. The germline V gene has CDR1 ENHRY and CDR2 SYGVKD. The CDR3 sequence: CAISGTATGELFF. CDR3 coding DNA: TGTGCCATCAGTGGGACAGCTACCGGGGAGCTGTTTTTT.

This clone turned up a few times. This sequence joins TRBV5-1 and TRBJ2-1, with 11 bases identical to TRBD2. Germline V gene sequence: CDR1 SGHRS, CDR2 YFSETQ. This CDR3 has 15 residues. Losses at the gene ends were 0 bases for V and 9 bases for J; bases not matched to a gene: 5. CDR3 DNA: TGCGCCAGCAGCTTGGTTAGCGGGGGGGCACCTGAGCAGTTCTTC. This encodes CASSLVSGGAPEQFF.

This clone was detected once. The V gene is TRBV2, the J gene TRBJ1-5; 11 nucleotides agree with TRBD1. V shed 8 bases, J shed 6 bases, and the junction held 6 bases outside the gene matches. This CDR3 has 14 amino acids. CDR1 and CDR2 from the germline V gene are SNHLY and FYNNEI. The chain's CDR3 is CASGIGTGGQPQHF. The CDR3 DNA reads TGTGCCAGCGGGATAGGGACAGGGGGTCAGCCCCAGCATTTT.

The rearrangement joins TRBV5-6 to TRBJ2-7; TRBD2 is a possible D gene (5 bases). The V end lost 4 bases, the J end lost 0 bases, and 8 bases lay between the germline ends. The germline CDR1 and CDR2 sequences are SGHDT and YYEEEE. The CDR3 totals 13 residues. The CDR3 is CASSKGGSYEQYF. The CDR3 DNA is TGTGCCAGCAGCAAAGGAGGCTCCTACGAGCAGTACTTC.

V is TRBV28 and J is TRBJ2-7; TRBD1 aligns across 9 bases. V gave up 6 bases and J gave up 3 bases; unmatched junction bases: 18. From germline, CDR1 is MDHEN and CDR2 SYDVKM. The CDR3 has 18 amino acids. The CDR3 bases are TGTGCCAGCAGACCCCGATTGGGCCTTTCGGACAGGGGCTACGAGCAGTACTTC. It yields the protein CASRPRLGLSDRGYEQYF. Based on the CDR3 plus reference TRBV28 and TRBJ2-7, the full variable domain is DVKVTQSSRYLVKRTGEKVFLECVQDMDHENMFWYRQDPGLGLRLIYFSYDVKMKEKGDIPEGYSVSREKKERFSLILESASTNQTSMYLCASRPRLGLSDRGYEQYFGPGTRLTVT.

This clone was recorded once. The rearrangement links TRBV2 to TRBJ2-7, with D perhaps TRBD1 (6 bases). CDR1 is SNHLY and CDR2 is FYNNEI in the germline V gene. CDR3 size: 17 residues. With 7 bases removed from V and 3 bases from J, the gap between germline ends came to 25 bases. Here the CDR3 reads CASTDGSIWTAYYEQYF. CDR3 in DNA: TGTGCCAGCACGGACGGCTCCATCTGGACAGCGTACTACGAGCAGTACTTC. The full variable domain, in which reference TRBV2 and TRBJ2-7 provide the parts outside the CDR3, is EPEVTQTPSHQVTQMGQEVILRCVPISNHLYFYWYRQILGQKVEFLVSFYNNEISEKSEIFDDQFSVERPDGSNFTLKIRSTKLEDSAMYFCASTDGSIWTAYYEQYFGPGTRLTVT.

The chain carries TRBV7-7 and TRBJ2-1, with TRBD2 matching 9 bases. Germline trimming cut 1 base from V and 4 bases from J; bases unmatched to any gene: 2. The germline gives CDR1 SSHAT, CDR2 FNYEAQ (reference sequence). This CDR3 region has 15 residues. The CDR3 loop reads CASSLGGGAYNEQFF. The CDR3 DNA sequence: TGTGCCAGCAGCTTAGGCGGGGGGGCTTACAATGAGCAGTTCTTC. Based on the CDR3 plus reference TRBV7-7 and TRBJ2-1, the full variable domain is GAGVSQSPRYKVTKRGQDVTLRCDPISSHATLYWYQQALGQGPEFLTYFNYEAQPDKSGLPSDRFSAERPEGSISTLTIQRTEQRDSAMYRCASSLGGGAYNEQFFGPGTRLTVL.

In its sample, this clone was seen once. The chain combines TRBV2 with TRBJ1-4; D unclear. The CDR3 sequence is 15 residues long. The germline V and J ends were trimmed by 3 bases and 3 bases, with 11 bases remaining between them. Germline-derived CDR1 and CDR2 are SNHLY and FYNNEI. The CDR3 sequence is CASSDLGTANEKLFF. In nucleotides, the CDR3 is TGTGCCAGCAGTGATTTGGGAACGGCTAATGAAAAACTGTTTTTT. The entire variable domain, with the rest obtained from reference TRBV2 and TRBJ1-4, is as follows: EPEVTQTPSHQVTQMGQEVILRCVPISNHLYFYWYRQILGQKVEFLVSFYNNEISEKSEIFDDQFSVERPDGSNFTLKIRSTKLEDSAMYFCASSDLGTANEKLFFGSGTQLSVL.

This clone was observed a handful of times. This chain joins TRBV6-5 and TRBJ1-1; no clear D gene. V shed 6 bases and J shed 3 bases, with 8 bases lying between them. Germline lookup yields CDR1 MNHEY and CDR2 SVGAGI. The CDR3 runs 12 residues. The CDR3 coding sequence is TGTGCCAGCAGGTCGTACGACACTGAAGCTTTCTTT. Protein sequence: CASRSYDTEAFF.

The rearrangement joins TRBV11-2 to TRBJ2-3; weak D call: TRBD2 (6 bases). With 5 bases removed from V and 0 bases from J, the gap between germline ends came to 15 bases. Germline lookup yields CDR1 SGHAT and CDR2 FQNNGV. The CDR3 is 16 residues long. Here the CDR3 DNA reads TGTGCCAGCAGCCTTAGAACTAGCTCGAGCACAGATACGCAGTATTTT. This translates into CASSLRTSSSTDTQYF.

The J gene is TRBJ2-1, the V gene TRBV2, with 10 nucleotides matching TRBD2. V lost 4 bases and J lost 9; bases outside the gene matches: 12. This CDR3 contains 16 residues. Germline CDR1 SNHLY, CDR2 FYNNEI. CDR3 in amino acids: CASSVPASGSLREQFF. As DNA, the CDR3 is TGTGCCAGCAGTGTCCCGGCTAGCGGGAGTCTGCGTGAGCAGTTCTTC.

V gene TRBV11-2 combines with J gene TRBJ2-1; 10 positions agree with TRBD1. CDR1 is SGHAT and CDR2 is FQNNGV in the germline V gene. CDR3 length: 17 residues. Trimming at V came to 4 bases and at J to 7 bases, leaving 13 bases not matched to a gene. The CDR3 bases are TGTGCCAGCAGCTCGAAGTACCCCGGACAGGGGGGGAATGAGCAGTTCTTC. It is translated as CASSSKYPGQGGNEQFF.

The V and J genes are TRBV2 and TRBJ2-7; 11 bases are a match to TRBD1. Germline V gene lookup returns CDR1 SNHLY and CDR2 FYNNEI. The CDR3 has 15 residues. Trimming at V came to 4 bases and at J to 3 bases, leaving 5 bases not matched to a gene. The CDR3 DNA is TGTGCCAGCAGTGGGACCGGGACAGGGGGCTACGAGCAGTACTTC. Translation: CASSGTGTGGYEQYF.

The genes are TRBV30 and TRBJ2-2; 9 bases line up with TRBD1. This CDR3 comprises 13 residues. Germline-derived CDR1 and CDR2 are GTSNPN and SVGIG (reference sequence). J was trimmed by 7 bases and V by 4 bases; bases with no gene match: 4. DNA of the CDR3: TGTGCCTGGAACAGGGGGCCAGGCGGGGAGCTGTTTTTT. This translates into CAWNRGPGGELFF.

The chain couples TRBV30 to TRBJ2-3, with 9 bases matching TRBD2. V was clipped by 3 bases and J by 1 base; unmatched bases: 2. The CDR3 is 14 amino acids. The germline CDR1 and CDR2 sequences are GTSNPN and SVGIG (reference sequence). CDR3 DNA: TGTGCCTGGAGCATAGCGGGGGGCACAGATACGCAGTATTTT. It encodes CAWSIAGGTDTQYF.

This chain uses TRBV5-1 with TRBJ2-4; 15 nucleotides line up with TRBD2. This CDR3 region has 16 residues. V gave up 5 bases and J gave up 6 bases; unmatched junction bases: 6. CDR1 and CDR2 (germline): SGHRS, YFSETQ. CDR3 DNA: TGCGCCAGCAGGCCGGGACTAGCGGGGGGCGGAAACATTCAGTACTTC. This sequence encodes CASRPGLAGGGNIQYF.

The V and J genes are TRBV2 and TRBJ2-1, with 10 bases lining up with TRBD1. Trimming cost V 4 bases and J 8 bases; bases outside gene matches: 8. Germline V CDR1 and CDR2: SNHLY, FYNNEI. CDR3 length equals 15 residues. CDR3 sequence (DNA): TGTGCCAGCAGTGGAGGCGGGACAGGGGACGATGAGCAGTTCTTC. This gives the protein CASSGGGTGDDEQFF.

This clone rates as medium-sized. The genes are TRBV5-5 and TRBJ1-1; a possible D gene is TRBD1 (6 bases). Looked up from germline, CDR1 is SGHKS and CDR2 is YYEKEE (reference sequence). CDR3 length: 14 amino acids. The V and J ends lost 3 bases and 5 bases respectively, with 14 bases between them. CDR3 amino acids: CASSSGQFGTEAFF. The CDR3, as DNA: TGTGCCAGCAGCTCTGGACAGTTCGGGACTGAAGCTTTCTTT.

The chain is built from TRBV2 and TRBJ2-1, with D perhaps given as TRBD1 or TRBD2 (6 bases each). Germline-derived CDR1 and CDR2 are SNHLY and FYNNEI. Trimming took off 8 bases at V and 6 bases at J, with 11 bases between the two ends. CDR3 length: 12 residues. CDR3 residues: CASHGGGNEQFF. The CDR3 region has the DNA TGTGCCAGCCATGGAGGGGGCAATGAGCAGTTCTTC.

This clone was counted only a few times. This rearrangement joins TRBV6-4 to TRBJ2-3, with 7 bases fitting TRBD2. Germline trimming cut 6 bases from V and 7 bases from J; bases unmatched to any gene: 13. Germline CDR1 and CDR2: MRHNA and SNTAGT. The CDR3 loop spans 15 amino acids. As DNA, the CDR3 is TGTGCCAGCAGCCCTTTAGCGGGCCAACCGAATACGCAGTATTTT. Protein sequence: CASSPLAGQPNTQYF.

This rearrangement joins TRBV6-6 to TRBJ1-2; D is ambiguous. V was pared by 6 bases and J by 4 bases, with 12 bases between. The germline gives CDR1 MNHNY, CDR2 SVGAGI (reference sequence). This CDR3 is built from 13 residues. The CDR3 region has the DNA TGTGCCAGCAGAACGGACGCCCGCTATGGCTACACCTTC. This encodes CASRTDARYGYTF.

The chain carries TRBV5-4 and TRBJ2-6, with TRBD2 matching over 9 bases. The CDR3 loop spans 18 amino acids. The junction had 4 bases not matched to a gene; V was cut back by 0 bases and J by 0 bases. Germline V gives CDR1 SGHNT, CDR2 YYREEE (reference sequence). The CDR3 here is CASSLVASGDSGANVLTF. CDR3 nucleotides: TGTGCCAGCAGCTTGGTCGCTAGCGGGGACTCTGGGGCCAACGTCCTGACTTTC. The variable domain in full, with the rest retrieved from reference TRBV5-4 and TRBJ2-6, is ETGVTQSPTHLIKTRGQQVTLRCSSQSGHNTVSWYQQALGQGPQFIFQYYREEENGRGNFPPRFSGLQFPNYSSELNVNALELDDSALYLCASSLVASGDSGANVLTFGAGSRLTVL.

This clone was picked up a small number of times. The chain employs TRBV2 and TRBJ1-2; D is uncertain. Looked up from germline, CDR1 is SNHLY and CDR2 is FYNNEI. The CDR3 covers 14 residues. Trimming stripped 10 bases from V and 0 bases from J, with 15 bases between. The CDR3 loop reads CATREFTANYGYTF. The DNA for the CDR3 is TGTGCCACTAGGGAATTCACAGCTAACTATGGCTACACCTTC.

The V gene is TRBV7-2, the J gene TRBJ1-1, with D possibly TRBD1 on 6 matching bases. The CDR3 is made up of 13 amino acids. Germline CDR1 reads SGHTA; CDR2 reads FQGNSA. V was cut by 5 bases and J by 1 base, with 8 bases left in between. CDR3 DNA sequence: TGTGCCAGCAGCCAGGACAGGAACACTGAAGCTTTCTTT. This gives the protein CASSQDRNTEAFF.

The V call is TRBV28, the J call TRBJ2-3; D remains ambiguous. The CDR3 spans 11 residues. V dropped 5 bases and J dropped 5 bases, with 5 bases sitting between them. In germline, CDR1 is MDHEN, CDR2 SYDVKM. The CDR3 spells CASSRIDTQYF. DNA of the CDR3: TGTGCCAGCAGTAGAATAGATACGCAGTATTTT.